This T cell receptor beta chain was sequenced in a study of blood T cell repertoires in COVID-19. Study overall: Samples of COVID-19 (acute and convalescent) were obtained from the United States, Italy and Spain.

The CDR3 covers 15 residues. V lost 4 bases to trimming and J lost 2 bases; unmatched junction nucleotides: 8. CDR1 is SGHRS and CDR2 is YFSETQ in the germline V gene. The table came from immunoSEQ multiplex PCR; TCRdb's copy has only in-frame clones and leaves some out. The sample yields 90,000 to 120,000 clones, about 89% seen once. This clonotype originated in a man aged 55 to 70 with acute or convalescent COVID-19. The genes are TRBV5-1 and TRBJ2-7, with 8 nucleotides matching TRBD1. Sequenced sample: peripheral blood. The CDR3 DNA follows: TGCGCCAGCAGCCCGCTCGACAGGGGAACCTACGAGCAGTACTTC. Its translation: CASSPLDRGTYEQYF.